A selection of T cell receptor beta chains follows, all from one sample in a study of PD-L1 blockade in urothelial cancer. Sequencing used immunoSEQ multiplex PCR; TCRdb keeps in-frame clones, though not all of them. This table holds about 76,000 clones, 80% to 90% found once. The material sequenced was PBMCs, taken around atezolizumab (anti-PD-L1) treatment. These TCRs come from a man in his 70s with urothelial cancer. Each CDR3 is given with its conserved first and last residue. Fields, in order: D gene, CDR3 length, V gene, clone size, J gene, CDR3 DNA, CDR3 protein. A D gene is named only where the DNA matches it firmly. Clone size appears in some rows only: once, few, many, or a class for an expanded clone.

>TRBD1|15|TRBV7-8|NA|TRBJ1-2
TGTGCCAGCAGCCCCTGGGAGAAAGGGGGCGATGGCTACACCTTC
CASSPWEKGGDGYTF
>TRBD1|16|TRBV19|NA|TRBJ2-7
TGTGCCAGTAGTCCAGACAGGGCTCGAAAATCCTACGAGCAGTACTTC
CASSPDRARKSYEQYF
>NA|15|TRBV4-1|NA|TRBJ1-4
TGCGCCAGCAGCCCCATGGCAGGGACTAATGAAAAACTGTTTTTT
CASSPMAGTNEKLFF
>NA|14|TRBV6-1|NA|TRBJ1-1
TGTGCCAGCAGTGAGCAGGGTGGTCAGCCTGAAGCTTTCTTT
CASSEQGGQPEAFF
>NA|14|TRBV30|NA|TRBJ1-2
TGTGCCTGGAGTTCAACCACACTGGGCCCTGGCTACACCTTC
CAWSSTTLGPGYTF
>NA|13|TRBV30|NA|TRBJ1-2
TGTGCCTGGAGTGTACCGGACAAGCATGGCTACACCTTC
CAWSVPDKHGYTF
>TRBD2|19|TRBV2|NA|TRBJ2-4
TGTGCCAGCAGTGAAGCGCCAGCGGGACGGAGCTTTGCCAAAAACATTCAGTACTTC
CASSEAPAGRSFAKNIQYF
>NA|14|TRBV6-5|once|TRBJ1-4
TGTGCCAGCAGTTATGGGGGGACTAATGAAAAACTGTTTTTT
CASSYGGTNEKLFF
>NA|13|TRBV6-6|NA|TRBJ1-5
TGTGCCAGCAGGGTACCGGGGGAACAGCCCCAGCATTTT
CASRVPGEQPQHF
>TRBD2|16|TRBV5-4|NA|TRBJ2-1
TGTGCCAGCAGCCGAGACGGGACTAGCGGGAGGGTTGAGCAGTTCTTC
CASSRDGTSGRVEQFF
>NA|13|TRBV27|NA|TRBJ2-7
TGTGCCAGCAGTAGGGGGGAGGGCGACGAGCAGTACTTC
CASSRGEGDEQYF
>NA|14|TRBV28|NA|TRBJ1-1
TGTGCCAGCACCCGATCGGGGTATAGAGATGAAGCTTTCTTT
CASTRSGYRDEAFF
>NA|14|TRBV7-9|once|TRBJ1-4
TGTGCCAGCAGCTTGGGGGGGCGCTATGAAAAACTGTTTTTT
CASSLGGRYEKLFF
>NA|14|TRBV4-2|NA|TRBJ2-4
TGTGCCAGCAGCCAAGATCTCAGGGTGAACATTCAGTACTTC
CASSQDLRVNIQYF
>NA|13|TRBV19|NA|TRBJ2-5
TGTGCCAGTAGTCCGGACTCCTCAGAGACCCAGTACTTC
CASSPDSSETQYF
>NA|14|TRBV28|NA|TRBJ1-4
TGTGCCAGCACCCCGGGGGGATCTAATGAAAAACTGTTTTTT
CASTPGGSNEKLFF
>NA|15|TRBV6-1|NA|TRBJ1-1
TGTGCCAGCATATCGGCCCCTACGGGGAACACTGAAGCTTTCTTT
CASISAPTGNTEAFF
>TRBD2|14|TRBV6-1|NA|TRBJ2-7
TGTGCCAGCAGTAGCGCGGGAGTCGACTACGAGCAGTACTTC
CASSSAGVDYEQYF
>TRBD1|14|TRBV7-9|NA|TRBJ1-5
TGTGCCAGCAGCCAACCGGGACAGGGTCAGCCCCAGCATTTT
CASSQPGQGQPQHF
>TRBD2|16|TRBV4-2|NA|TRBJ2-7
TGTGCCAGCAGCCAAGATTGGCCTAGCGGGAGATCCGAGCAGTACTTC
CASSQDWPSGRSEQYF
>TRBD2|11|TRBV7-9|once|TRBJ2-7
TGTGCCAGCCAGGGAGGGATAGAGCAGTACTTC
CASQGGIEQYF
>TRBD2|15|TRBV6-6|NA|TRBJ2-1
TGTGCCAGCAGACGACTAGCGGGAGAGGTTAAAGAGCAGTTCTTC
CASRRLAGEVKEQFF
>TRBD1|16|TRBV9|NA|TRBJ2-7
TGTGCCAGCAGCTTAGGGGGATGGACAGGGCAAAACGAGCAGTACTTC
CASSLGGWTGQNEQYF
>TRBD1|13|TRBV18|NA|TRBJ1-1
TGTGCCAGCTCACCACGGGACAGGGGAGAAGCTTTCTTT
CASSPRDRGEAFF
>TRBD1|14|TRBV19|NA|TRBJ1-1
TGTGCCAGTAGTTTTCGAAACAGGGGCCCTGAAGCTTTCTTT
CASSFRNRGPEAFF
>TRBD1|12|TRBV29-1|NA|TRBJ2-7
TGCAGCGTCGGACAGGGGACGAACGAGCAGTACTTC
CSVGQGTNEQYF
>NA|12|TRBV19|few|TRBJ2-1
TGTGCCAGTAGTCTCTCGGGGAATGAGCAGTTCTTC
CASSLSGNEQFF
>NA|18|TRBV4-1|NA|TRBJ2-6
TGCGCCAGCAGCTTCGGCTCTACAGTCTTCTCTGGGGCCAACGTCCTGACTTTC
CASSFGSTVFSGANVLTF
>TRBD2|14|TRBV10-1|NA|TRBJ2-1
TGCGCCAGCAGTGACGGACTAGTGGGGAATGAGCAGTTCTTC
CASSDGLVGNEQFF
>NA|15|TRBV7-6|few|TRBJ2-3
TGTGCCAGCAGCTTAACCCAGGGGCGCGGAGATACGCAGTATTTT
CASSLTQGRGDTQYF
>NA|14|TRBV7-9|NA|TRBJ1-1
TGTGCCAGCAGTAGAACACCGACTCAGACTGAAGCTTTCTTT
CASSRTPTQTEAFF
>TRBD1|15|TRBV25-1|NA|TRBJ2-1
TGTGCCAGCAGTGAGGCAGGGGGCGGTGCAGATGAGCAGTTCTTC
CASSEAGGGADEQFF
>NA|13|TRBV15|NA|TRBJ1-5
TGTGCCACCAGCAGGAGGCAGGGTCAGCCCCAGCATTTT
CATSRRQGQPQHF
>TRBD2|14|TRBV9|NA|TRBJ2-7
TGTGCCAGCAGCGCCGGACTAGCGGGAGGCGAGCAGTACTTC
CASSAGLAGGEQYF
>NA|11|TRBV27|few|TRBJ2-7
TGTGCCAGCAGTTCTAGGTACGAGCAGTACTTC
CASSSRYEQYF
>NA|11|TRBV20-1|NA|TRBJ2-7
TGCAGTGCTAGAGATAATCCCGAGCAGTACTTC
CSARDNPEQYF
>TRBD2|16|TRBV7-6|NA|TRBJ2-3
TGTGCCAGCAGCTTAGGGACTAGCGGGTACACAGATACGCAGTATTTT
CASSLGTSGYTDTQYF
>NA|13|TRBV5-6|NA|TRBJ1-1
TGTGCCAGCAGCCGAAACGGCGGCACTGAAGCTTTCTTT
CASSRNGGTEAFF
>TRBD1|14|TRBV29-1|NA|TRBJ2-1
TGCAGCGTTGTTACAGGGGGTTCCTACAATGAGCAGTTCTTC
CSVVTGGSYNEQFF
>NA|16|TRBV6-5|NA|TRBJ2-7
TGTGCCAGCAGTTCGGGATCGACCGCCGGAAACTACGAGCAGTACTTC
CASSSGSTAGNYEQYF
>NA|13|TRBV28|NA|TRBJ1-4
TGTGCCAGCTTCGGGGGTGGCAATGAAAAACTGTTTTTT
CASFGGGNEKLFF